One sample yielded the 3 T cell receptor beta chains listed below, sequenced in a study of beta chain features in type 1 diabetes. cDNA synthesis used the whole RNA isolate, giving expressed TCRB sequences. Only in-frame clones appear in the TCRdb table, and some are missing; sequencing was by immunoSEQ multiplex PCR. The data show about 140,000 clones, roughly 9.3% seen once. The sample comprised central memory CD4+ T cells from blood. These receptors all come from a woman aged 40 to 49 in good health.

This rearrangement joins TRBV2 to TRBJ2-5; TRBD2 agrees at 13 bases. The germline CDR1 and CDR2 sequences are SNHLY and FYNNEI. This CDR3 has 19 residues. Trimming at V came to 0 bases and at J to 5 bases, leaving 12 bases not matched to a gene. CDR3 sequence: CASSEALGTSGAGGETQYF. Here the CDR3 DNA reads TGTGCCAGCAGTGAAGCGCTTGGGACTAGCGGGGCCGGTGGGGAGACCCAGTACTTC.

The CDR3: CASSVGGGAWETQYF. CDR3 nucleotides: TGTGCCAGCAGCGTAGGAGGGGGGGCCTGGGAGACCCAGTACTTC. The V and J genes are TRBV9 and TRBJ2-5; possibly TRBD2 for D (7 bases). CDR1 and CDR2 (germline): SGDLS, YYNGEE. The CDR3 sequence is 15 residues long. V was trimmed by 0 bases and J by 5 bases, leaving 14 bases between them.

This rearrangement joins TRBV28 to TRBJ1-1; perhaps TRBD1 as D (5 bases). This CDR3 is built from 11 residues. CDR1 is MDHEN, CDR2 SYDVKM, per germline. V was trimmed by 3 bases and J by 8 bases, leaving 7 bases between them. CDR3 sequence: CASSFRTEAFF. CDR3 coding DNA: TGTGCCAGCAGTTTCCGGACAGAAGCTTTCTTT. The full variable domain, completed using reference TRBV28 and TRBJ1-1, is DVKVTQSSRYLVKRTGEKVFLECVQDMDHENMFWYRQDPGLGLRLIYFSYDVKMKEKGDIPEGYSVSREKKERFSLILESASTNQTSMYLCASSFRTEAFFGQGTRLTVV.